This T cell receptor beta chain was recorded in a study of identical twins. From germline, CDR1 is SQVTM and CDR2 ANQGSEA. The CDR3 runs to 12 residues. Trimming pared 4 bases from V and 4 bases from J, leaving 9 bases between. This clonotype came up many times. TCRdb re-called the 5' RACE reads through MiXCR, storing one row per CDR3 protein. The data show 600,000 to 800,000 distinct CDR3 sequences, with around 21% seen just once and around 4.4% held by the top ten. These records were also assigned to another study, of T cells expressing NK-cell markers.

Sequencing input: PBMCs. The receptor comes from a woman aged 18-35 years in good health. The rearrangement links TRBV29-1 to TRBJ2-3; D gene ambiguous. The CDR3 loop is CSVGEDADTQYF. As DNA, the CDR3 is TGCAGCGTTGGAGAAGATGCAGATACGCAGTATTTT.